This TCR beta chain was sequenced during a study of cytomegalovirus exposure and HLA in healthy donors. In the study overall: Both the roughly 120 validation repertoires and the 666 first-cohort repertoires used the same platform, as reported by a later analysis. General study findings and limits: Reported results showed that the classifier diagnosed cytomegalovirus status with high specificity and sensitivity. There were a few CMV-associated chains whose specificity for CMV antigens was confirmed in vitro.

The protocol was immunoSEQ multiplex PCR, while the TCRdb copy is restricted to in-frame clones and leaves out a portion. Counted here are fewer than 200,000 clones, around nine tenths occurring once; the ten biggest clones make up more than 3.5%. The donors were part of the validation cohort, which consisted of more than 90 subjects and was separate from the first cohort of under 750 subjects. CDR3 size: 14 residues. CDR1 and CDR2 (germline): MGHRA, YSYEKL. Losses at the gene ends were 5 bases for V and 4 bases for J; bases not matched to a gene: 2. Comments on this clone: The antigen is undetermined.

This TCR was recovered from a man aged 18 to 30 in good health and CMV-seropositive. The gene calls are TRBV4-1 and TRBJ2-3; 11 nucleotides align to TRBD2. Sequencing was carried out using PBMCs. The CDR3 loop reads CASSAGLAADTQYF. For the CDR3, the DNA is TGCGCCAGCAGCGCGGGACTAGCGGCAGATACGCAGTATTTT.